This T cell receptor beta chain was captured by sequencing in a study of T cell responses to AZD1222 COVID-19 vaccine. Whole-study results and caveats: Vaccine-associated CD4 TCRs ranged over spike, dominating at 160-218 and 743-854.

The germline V gene encodes CDR1 SGHDT and CDR2 YYEEEE. The trim removed 2 bases at V and 6 bases at J, leaving 18 bases unmatched. The CDR3 has 19 residues. The table lists this clone with many counts. Its cognate antigen is unknown. Profiled with immunoSEQ multiplex PCR; TCRdb holds only in-frame clones, not every one. In the table there are more than 80,000 clones, under 90% of which are singletons. The sample was peripheral blood, taken on day 0 of AZD1222 vaccination. The chain is built from TRBV5-6 and TRBJ1-5, with 9 bases identical to TRBD1. This clonotype was sampled from an adult in good health. The CDR3 bases are TGTGCCAGCAGCTTTCTCCCCCAAAAACTTACAGGGGGCCGTCAGCCCCAGCATTTT. Residues: CASSFLPQKLTGGRQPQHF.